Listed here are 7 T cell receptor beta chains from one sample, sequenced in a study of PD-1 blockade in classical Hodgkin lymphoma (dated by TCRdb to 2020 to 2022). The time point label of this sample denotes: newly diagnosed, previously untreated cHL patient sample. Receptors were amplified or captured by the immunoSEQ multiplex PCR assay. TCRdb provides this immuneACCESS table in a form limited to in-frame rearrangements. Some clones are lacking; in checked studies, under half of them reflect an unresolved V gene, and why the rest are absent is not known. The table for this sample lists roughly 7,000 clones; about 78% of them were counted only once. The ten biggest clones cover 7% to 8.5% of the sample. Sequences were obtained from peripheral blood mononuclear cells (PBMCs). The source of these receptors is a human donor with classical Hodgkin lymphoma.

This chain connects TRBV10-2 to TRBJ1-1; D is uncertain. The CDR3 runs to 13 residues. Germline values: CDR1 WSHSY, CDR2 SAAADI. V was shortened by 4 bases and J by 2 bases, with 8 bases between the two germline ends. CDR3 residues: CASSVGGNTEAFF. The CDR3 DNA is TGCGCCAGCAGTGTAGGAGGAAACACTGAAGCTTTCTTT.

The V gene is TRBV27, the J gene TRBJ1-3, with 7 bases aligning to TRBD1. Germline CDR1 and CDR2: MNHEY and SMNVEV (reference sequence). Losses at the gene ends were 8 bases for V and 4 bases for J; bases not matched to a gene: 5. This CDR3 is 13 amino acids long. CDR3 sequence (DNA): TGTGCCAGCCCGGACAGGATGGGAAACACCATATATTTT. Protein: CASPDRMGNTIYF.

The chain has TRBV28 and TRBJ2-2; D is unclear. This CDR3 has 12 residues. The V and J ends lost 1 base and 3 bases respectively, with 0 bases between them. Germline V CDR1 and CDR2: MDHEN, SYDVKM. The CDR3 region has the DNA TGTGCCAGCAGTTTATACACCGGGGAGCTGTTTTTT. Translation gives CASSLYTGELFF.

This clone was found once. The V call is TRBV2, the J call TRBJ2-2; D might be TRBD1 (6 bases). V lost 3 bases and J 6 bases, leaving 11 bases between the germline ends. CDR1 is SNHLY and CDR2 is FYNNEI in the germline V gene. The CDR3 is 14 amino acids. CDR3 in DNA: TGTGCCAGCAGTGAGCTACAGGGAGCCGGGGAGCTGTTTTTT. Encoded protein: CASSELQGAGELFF.

The chain is built from TRBV18 and TRBJ1-2; D not certain. Germline CDR1 KGHSH, CDR2 LQKENI. Trimming removed 5 bases at V and 4 bases at J, with 17 bases between. This CDR3 has 15 residues. The CDR3 DNA reads as TGTGCCAGCTCAGTAGACGGACGTCCATTCTATGGCTACACCTTC. Encoded protein: CASSVDGRPFYGYTF.

The gene calls are TRBV2 and TRBJ1-5, with a weak D call TRBD1 (5 bases). CDR1 and CDR2 (germline): SNHLY, FYNNEI. Trimming shortened V by 4 bases and J by 2 bases, and 12 bases separated the two germline ends. This CDR3 is 15 amino acids long. The CDR3 DNA reads as TGTGCCAGCAGTGGGGAGGGGCGCGGCAATCAGCCCCAGCATTTT. It yields the protein CASSGEGRGNQPQHF.

This clone was seen a few times. The chain links TRBV25-1 to TRBJ2-1; TRBD2 matches 8 bases. The CDR3 length is 14 residues. The germline V gene encodes CDR1 MGHDK and CDR2 SYGVNS. The J segment lost 7 bases and the V segment lost 4 bases, leaving 6 bases of the junction unmatched. The CDR3 coding sequence is TGTGCCAGCAGTGTGGCGGGGGGAAGGAATGAGCAGTTCTTC. The encoded protein is CASSVAGGRNEQFF.